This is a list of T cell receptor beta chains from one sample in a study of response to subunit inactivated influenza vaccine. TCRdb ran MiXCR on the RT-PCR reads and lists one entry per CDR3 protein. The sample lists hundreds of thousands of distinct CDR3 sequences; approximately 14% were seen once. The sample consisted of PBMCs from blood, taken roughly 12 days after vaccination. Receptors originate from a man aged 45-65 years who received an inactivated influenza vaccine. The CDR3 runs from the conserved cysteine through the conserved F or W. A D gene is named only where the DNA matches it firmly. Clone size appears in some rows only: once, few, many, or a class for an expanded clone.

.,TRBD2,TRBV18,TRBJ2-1,CASSPLGLAGVFGNNEQFF,TGTGCCAGCTCACCACTGGGACTAGCGGGGGTCTTTGGGAACAATGAGCAGTTCTTC
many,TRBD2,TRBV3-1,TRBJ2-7,CASSQVGRNHEQYF,TGTGCCAGCAGCCAGGTCGGGAGGAACCACGAGCAGTACTTC
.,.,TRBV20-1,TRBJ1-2,CSARGPKGVDRDGYTF,TGCAGTGCTAGAGGGCCAAAGGGGGTCGATAGAGATGGCTACACCTTC
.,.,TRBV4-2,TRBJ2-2,CASSQGQELGELFF,TGTGCCAGCAGCCAAGGACAGGAGCTCGGGGAGCTGTTTTTT
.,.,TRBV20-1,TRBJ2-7,CSAGREPIYEQYF,TGCAGTGCAGGCCGGGAACCAATCTACGAGCAGTACTTC
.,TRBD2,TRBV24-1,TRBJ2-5,CATRSAGGETQYF,TGTGCCACCAGATCAGCGGGAGGAGAGACCCAGTACTTC
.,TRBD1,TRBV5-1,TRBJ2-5,CASSFRQGAETQYF,TGCGCCAGCAGCTTTCGACAGGGTGCAGAGACCCAGTACTTC
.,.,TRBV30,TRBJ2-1,CAWSVLSVYNEQFF,TGTGCCTGGAGTGTCCTATCAGTCTACAATGAGCAGTTCTTC
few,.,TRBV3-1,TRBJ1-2,CASSQTLPYGYTF,TGTGCCAGCAGCCAGACGCTACCCTATGGCTACACCTTC
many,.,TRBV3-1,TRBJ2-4,CASSQATGYSIQYF,TGTGCCAGCAGCCAAGCTACAGGGTATAGCATTCAGTACTTC
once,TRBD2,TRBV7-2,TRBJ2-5,CASSLVTASGEETQYF,TGTGCCAGCAGCTTAGTCACAGCTAGCGGGGAAGAGACCCAGTACTTC
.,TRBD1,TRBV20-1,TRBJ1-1,CSAYEDRDTEAFF,TGCAGTGCGTACGAGGACAGGGACACTGAAGCTTTCTTT
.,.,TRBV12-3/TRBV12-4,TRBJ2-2,CASIRGRGSHTGELFF,TGTGCCAGCATTAGAGGGAGGGGGTCCCACACCGGGGAGCTGTTTTTT
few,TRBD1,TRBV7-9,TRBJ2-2,CASSMTGGANTGELFF,TGTGCCAGCAGCATGACAGGGGGTGCGAACACCGGGGAGCTGTTTTTT
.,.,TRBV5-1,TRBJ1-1,CASSKGQNLNTEAFF,TGCGCCAGCAGCAAAGGACAGAACCTGAACACTGAAGCTTTCTTT
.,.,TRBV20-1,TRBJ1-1,CSASDNPEAFF,TGCAGTGCTTCTGACAATCCTGAAGCTTTCTTT
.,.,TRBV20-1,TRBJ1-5,CSAGPDSNQPQHF,TGCAGTGCAGGGCCCGATAGCAATCAGCCCCAGCATTTT
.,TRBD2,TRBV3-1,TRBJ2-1,CASSHGLRGAYNEQFF,TGTGCCAGCAGCCATGGCCTTCGGGGGGCCTACAATGAGCAGTTCTTC
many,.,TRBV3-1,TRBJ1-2,CASSQPTRAGYTF,TGTGCCAGCAGCCAACCCACGCGGGCTGGCTACACCTTC
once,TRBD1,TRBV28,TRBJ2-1,CASSLGSDRAPAYNEQFF,TGTGCCAGCAGTTTAGGCTCTGACAGGGCCCCCGCCTACAATGAGCAGTTCTTC
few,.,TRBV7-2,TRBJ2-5,CASSPIPGETQYF,TGTGCCAGCAGCCCGATACCTGGAGAGACCCAGTACTTC
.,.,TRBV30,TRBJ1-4,CAWGQYNEKLFF,TGTGCCTGGGGACAGTACAATGAAAAACTGTTTTTT